This is a list of T cell receptor beta chains from one sample in a study of glioma-infiltrating T cells after dendritic cell vaccination. Produced via immunoSEQ multiplex PCR; TCRdb's table is partial and in-frame only. Of 85,000 to 95,000 clones in the sample, about nine tenths are singletons; the top ten hold roughly 14%. Source: blood, taken before dendritic cell vaccination. The receptors come from a human donor with glioblastoma. Both conserved end residues are part of each CDR3. A D gene is named only where the DNA matches it firmly. Only part of the rows carry a size: once, few, many, or a class if the clone is expanded.

TGTGCCAGCAGCTTAGAGGACAGAGGCGGCACTGAAGCTTTCTTT | CASSLEDRGGTEAFF | - | TRBJ1-1 | TRBV7-3 | -
TGTGCCACCAGCAGAGAGCAGGTCACAGATACGCAGTATTTT | CATSREQVTDTQYF | once | TRBJ2-3 | TRBV15 | -
TGTGCCAGCAGTGACAGGGGGTACGAGCAGTACTTC | CASSDRGYEQYF | - | TRBJ2-7 | TRBV6-1 | TRBD1
TGTGCCAGCAGTGAGGGGCGGGGGAGCGAGCAGTACTTC | CASSEGRGSEQYF | - | TRBJ2-7 | TRBV2 | TRBD2
TGCGCCAGCAGCTCGGGACTAGGATCCGGGGAGCTGTTTTTT | CASSSGLGSGELFF | - | TRBJ2-2 | TRBV5-1 | TRBD2
TGCGCCAGCAGTCGGGGACAGGGTGAGGACGAGCAGTACTTC | CASSRGQGEDEQYF | - | TRBJ2-7 | TRBV4-1 | TRBD1
TGTGCCAGCAGTTTGGACAACAGCCAAAATTCACCCCTCCACTTT | CASSLDNSQNSPLHF | - | TRBJ1-6 | TRBV7-9 | -
TGTGCCAGTAGTTTTCGCGGGGTGTACACTGAAGCTTTCTTT | CASSFRGVYTEAFF | - | TRBJ1-1 | TRBV19 | -
TGTGCCAGCAGCCTCACTTCTAGCGGGAGTGTGTACGAGCAGTACTTC | CASSLTSSGSVYEQYF | - | TRBJ2-7 | TRBV13 | TRBD2
TGTGCCAGCAGCTTAGGGACAGGGGAAATCGGGGAGCTGTTTTTT | CASSLGTGEIGELFF | once | TRBJ2-2 | TRBV5-6 | TRBD1
TGCAGCCCCCGCCGGGACAACTCCTACAATGAGCAGTTCTTC | CSPRRDNSYNEQFF | once | TRBJ2-1 | TRBV29-1 | -
TGTGCCAGCAGTTCCGCCGGGACAGGCTACACTGAAGCTTTCTTT | CASSSAGTGYTEAFF | - | TRBJ1-1 | TRBV14 | TRBD1
TGTGCCAGCAGCTTAGCGGTTATACAGGGAGGGGGCAATCAGCCCCAGCATTTT | CASSLAVIQGGGNQPQHF | - | TRBJ1-5 | TRBV7-8 | -
TGCGCCAGCAGCTGGAAGGGGGCCCCAGAGACCCAGTACTTC | CASSWKGAPETQYF | once | TRBJ2-5 | TRBV5-1 | TRBD1